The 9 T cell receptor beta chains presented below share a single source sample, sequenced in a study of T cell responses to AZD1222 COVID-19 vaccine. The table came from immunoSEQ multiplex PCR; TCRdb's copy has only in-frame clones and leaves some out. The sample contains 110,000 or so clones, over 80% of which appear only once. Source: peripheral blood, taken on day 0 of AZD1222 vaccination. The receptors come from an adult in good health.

CDR3 coding DNA: TGCGCCAGCAGGGAGGGGGCATTCAACGAGCAGTACTTC. Translated, it gives CASREGAFNEQYF. The chain employs TRBV5-1 and TRBJ2-7; D may be TRBD1 (7 bases). Germline V gene lookup returns CDR1 SGHRS and CDR2 YFSETQ. Trimming removed 5 bases from V and 5 bases from J, with 14 bases in between. This CDR3 is 13 amino acids long.

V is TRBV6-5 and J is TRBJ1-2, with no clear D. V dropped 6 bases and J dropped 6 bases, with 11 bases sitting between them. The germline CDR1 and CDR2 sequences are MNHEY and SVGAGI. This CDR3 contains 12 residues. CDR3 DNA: TGTGCCAGCAGACCCTATGGACATGGCTACACCTTC. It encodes CASRPYGHGYTF.

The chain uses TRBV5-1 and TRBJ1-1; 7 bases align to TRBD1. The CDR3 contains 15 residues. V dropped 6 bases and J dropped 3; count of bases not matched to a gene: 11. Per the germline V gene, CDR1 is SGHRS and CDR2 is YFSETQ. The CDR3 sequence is CASKKVTGSDTEAFF. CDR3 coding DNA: TGCGCCAGCAAGAAAGTGACAGGGAGCGACACTGAAGCTTTCTTT.

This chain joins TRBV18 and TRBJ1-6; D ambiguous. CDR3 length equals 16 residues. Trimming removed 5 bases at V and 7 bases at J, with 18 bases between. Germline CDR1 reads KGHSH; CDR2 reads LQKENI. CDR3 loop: CASSSSPLWRNSPLHF. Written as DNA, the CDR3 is TGTGCCAGCTCATCCTCGCCACTTTGGAGGAATTCACCCCTCCACTTT.

DNA of the CDR3: TGTGCCAGCAGCCTGGGGGGGGATTGGACACCCCTCCACTTT. This sequence encodes CASSLGGDWTPLHF. This chain connects TRBV7-9 to TRBJ1-6; tentative D call: TRBD1 (5 bases). CDR3 size: 14 residues. V was cut by 5 bases and J by 11 bases, with 16 bases left in between. Germline lookup yields CDR1 SEHNR and CDR2 FQNEAQ (reference sequence).

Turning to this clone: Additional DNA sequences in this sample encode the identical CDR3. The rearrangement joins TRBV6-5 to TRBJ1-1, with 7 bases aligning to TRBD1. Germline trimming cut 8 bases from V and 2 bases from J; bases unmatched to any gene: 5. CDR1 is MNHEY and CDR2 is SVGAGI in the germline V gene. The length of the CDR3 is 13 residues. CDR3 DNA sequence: TGTGCCAGCTCCCGGGACAGAAACACTGAAGCTTTCTTT. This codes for CASSRDRNTEAFF.

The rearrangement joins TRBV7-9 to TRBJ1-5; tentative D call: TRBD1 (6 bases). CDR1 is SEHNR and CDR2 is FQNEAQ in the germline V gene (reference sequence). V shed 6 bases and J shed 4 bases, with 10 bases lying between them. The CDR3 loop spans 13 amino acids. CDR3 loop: CASSRTGNQPQHF. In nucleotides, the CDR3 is TGTGCCAGCAGTCGTACAGGGAATCAGCCCCAGCATTTT. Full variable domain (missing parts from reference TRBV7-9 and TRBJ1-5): DTGVSQNPRHKITKRGQNVTFRCDPISEHNRLYWYRQTLGQGPEFLTYFQNEAQLEKSRLLSDRFSAERPKGSFSTLEIQRTEQGDSAMYLCASSRTGNQPQHFGDGTRLSIL.

The CDR3 sequence is CASSSRQGAVTAFF. The CDR3, as DNA: TGTGCCAGCAGTTCTCGACAGGGGGCGGTAACTGCTTTCTTT. The V gene is TRBV6-5, the J gene TRBJ1-1, with 10 bases identical to TRBD1. V dropped 4 bases and J dropped 11; count of bases not matched to a gene: 10. CDR1 MNHEY and CDR2 SVGAGI come from the germline V gene. This CDR3 contains 14 residues.

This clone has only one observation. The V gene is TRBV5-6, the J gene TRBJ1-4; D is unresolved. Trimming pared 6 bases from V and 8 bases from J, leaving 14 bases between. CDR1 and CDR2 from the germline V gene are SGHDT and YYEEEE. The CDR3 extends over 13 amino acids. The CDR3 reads CASTDPAGEKLFF. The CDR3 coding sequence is TGTGCCAGCACGGACCCCGCGGGGGAAAAACTGTTTTTT.